This TCR beta chain was captured by sequencing in a study of lymphopenia after photon versus proton radiotherapy. General study findings and limits: After lymphocyte nadir, photon-treated repertoires showed oligoclonal expansion, especially CD8+ Temra. A bigger post-nadir fall in TCR diversity correlated inversely with survival time in deceased patients.

Clones were sequenced by immunoSEQ multiplex PCR, and TCRdb holds only the in-frame ones, with some missing. The sample includes around 55,000 clones, less than 85% of them seen just once. The count of this clone is one. As yet, its antigen is unknown. This CDR3 region has 14 residues. Per germline, CDR1 SGHVS and CDR2 FQNEAQ. V lost 3 bases and J lost 3; bases outside the gene matches: 4. The material sequenced was peripheral blood, taken from a patient treated with proton-based radiotherapy. The origin of this receptor is a man in his sixties with pancreatic cancer. The gene calls are TRBV7-8 and TRBJ2-7, with 8 bases matching TRBD2. The CDR3 region is CASSFTSGSYEQYF. The CDR3 DNA is TGTGCCAGCAGCTTTACCAGCGGGAGCTACGAGCAGTACTTC.